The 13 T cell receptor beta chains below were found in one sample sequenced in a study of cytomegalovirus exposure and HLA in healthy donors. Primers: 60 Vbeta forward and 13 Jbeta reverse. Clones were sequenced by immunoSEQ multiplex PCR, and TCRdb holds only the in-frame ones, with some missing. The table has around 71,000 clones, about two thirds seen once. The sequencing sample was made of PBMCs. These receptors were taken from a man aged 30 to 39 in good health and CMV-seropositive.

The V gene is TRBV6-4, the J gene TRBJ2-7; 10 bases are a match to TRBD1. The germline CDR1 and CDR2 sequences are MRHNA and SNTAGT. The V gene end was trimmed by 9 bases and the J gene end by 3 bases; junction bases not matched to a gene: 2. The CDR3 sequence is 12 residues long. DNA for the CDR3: TGTGCCAGACGGGACAGGGGCTACGAGCAGTACTTC. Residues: CARRDRGYEQYF.

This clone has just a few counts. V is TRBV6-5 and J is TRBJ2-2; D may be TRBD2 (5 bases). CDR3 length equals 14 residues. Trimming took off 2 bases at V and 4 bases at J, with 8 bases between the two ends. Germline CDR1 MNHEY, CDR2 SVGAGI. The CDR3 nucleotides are TGTGCCAGCAGTTACAGGGAGTTCACCGGGGAGCTGTTTTTT. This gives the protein CASSYREFTGELFF.

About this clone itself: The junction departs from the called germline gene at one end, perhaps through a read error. CDR3 residues: CASGFLRGASYNEQFF. As DNA, the CDR3 is TGCGCCAGCGGCTTTCTTCGGGGGGCTTCCTACAATGAGCAGTTCTTC. V and J are TRBV5-1 and TRBJ2-1, with D possibly being TRBD2 (7 bases). From germline, CDR1 is SGHRS and CDR2 YFSETQ. The CDR3 loop spans 16 amino acids.

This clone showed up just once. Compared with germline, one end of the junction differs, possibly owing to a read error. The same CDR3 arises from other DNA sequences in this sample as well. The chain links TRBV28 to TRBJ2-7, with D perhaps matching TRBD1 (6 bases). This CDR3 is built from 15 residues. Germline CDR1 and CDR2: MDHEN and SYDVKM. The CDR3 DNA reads TGTGCCAGCAGTCAACAGGGTCCCCACTCCTACGAGCAATACTTC. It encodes CASSQQGPHSYEQYF.

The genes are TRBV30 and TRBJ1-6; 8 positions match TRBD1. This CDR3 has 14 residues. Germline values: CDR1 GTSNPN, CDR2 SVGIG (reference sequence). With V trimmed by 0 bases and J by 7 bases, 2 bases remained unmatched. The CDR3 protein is CAWSVGQGNSPLHF. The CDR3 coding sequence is TGTGCCTGGAGTGTAGGACAGGGCAATTCACCCCTCCACTTT. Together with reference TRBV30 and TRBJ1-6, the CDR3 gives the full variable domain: SQTIHQWPATLVQPVGSPLSLECTVEGTSNPNLYWYRQAAGRGLQLLFYSVGIGQISSEVPQNLSASRPQDRQFILSSKKLLLSDSGFYLCAWSVGQGNSPLHFGNGTRLTVT.

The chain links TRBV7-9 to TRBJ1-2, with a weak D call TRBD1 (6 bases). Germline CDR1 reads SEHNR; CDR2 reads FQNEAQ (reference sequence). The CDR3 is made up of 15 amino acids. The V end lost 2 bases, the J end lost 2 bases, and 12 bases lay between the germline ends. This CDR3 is CASSLIEQGNYGYTF. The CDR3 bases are TGTGCCAGCAGCTTAATAGAACAGGGAAACTATGGCTACACCTTC.

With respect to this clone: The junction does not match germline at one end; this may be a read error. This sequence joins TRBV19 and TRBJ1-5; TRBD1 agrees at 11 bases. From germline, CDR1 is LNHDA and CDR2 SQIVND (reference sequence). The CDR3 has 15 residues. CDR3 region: CASGIRDRGSQPQHF. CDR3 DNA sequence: TGTGCCAGTGGTATCCGGGACAGGGGGTCTCAGCCCCAGCATTTT.

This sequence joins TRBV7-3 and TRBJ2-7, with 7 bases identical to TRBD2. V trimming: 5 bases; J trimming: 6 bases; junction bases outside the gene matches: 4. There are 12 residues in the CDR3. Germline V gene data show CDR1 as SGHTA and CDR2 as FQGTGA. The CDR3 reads CASSPGGLEQYF. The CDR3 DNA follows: TGTGCCAGCAGCCCGGGGGGACTCGAGCAGTACTTC. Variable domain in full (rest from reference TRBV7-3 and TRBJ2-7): GAGVSQTPSNKVTEKGKYVELRCDPISGHTALYWYRQSLGQGPEFLIYFQGTGAADDSGLPNDRFFAVRPEGSVSTLKIQRTERGDSAVYLCASSPGGLEQYFGPGTRLTVT.

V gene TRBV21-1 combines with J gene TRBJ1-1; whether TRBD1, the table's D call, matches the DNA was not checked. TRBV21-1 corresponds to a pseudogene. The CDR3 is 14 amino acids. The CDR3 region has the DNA TGTGCCAGCAGCTCAGCTCTCCAGGGGCATGAAGCTTTCTTT. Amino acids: CASSSALQGHEAFF.

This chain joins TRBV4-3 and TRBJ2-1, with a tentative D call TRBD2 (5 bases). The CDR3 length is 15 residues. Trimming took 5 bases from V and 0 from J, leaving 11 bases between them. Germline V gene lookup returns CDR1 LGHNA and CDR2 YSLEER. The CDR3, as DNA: TGCGCCAGCAGCTATAGCGCCCTCTCCTACAATGAGCAGTTCTTC. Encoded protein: CASSYSALSYNEQFF.

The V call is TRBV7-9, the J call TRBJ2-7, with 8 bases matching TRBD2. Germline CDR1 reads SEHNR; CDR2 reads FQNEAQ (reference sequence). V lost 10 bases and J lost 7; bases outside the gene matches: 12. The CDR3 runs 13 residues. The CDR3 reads CATELAVSKEQYF. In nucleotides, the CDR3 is TGTGCCACTGAACTAGCGGTATCTAAAGAGCAGTACTTC.

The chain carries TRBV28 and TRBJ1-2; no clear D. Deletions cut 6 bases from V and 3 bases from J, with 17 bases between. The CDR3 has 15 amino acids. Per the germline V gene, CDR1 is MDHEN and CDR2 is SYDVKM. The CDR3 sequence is CASSAPTTQYYGYTF. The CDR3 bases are TGTGCCAGCAGCGCACCAACAACCCAGTACTATGGCTACACCTTC.

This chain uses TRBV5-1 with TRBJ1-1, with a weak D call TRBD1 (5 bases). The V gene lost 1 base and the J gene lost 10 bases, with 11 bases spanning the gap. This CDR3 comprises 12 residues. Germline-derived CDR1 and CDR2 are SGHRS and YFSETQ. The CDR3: CASSLLGPPAFF. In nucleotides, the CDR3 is TGCGCCAGCAGCTTGTTGGGGCCCCCAGCTTTCTTT.